This TCR beta chain was retrieved from a study of CD8 T cells in ankylosing spondylitis. TCRdb processed the 5' RACE reads anew with MiXCR; each CDR3 protein has one entry. The sample gives 150,000 to 200,000 distinct CDR3 sequences, approximately 10% of which show up once; almost 30% is in the top ten. This clonotype appeared many times. Antigen: not known. Study outcomes and limitations: Disease-associated clones were reportedly significantly overrepresented in matched ankylosing spondylitis synovial fluid.

With V trimmed by 6 bases and J by 9 bases, 6 bases remained unmatched. There are 14 residues in the CDR3. V and J are TRBV12-3 or TRBV12-4 and TRBJ2-1, with 12 bases that match TRBD2. The clonotype originates from a male donor with ankylosing spondylitis or in good health (not recorded which). The sequenced material came from blood, either unsorted or a sorted T cell fraction (not recorded which). The CDR3 region is CASRKSSGGAEQFF. In DNA form, the CDR3 reads TGTGCCAGCAGAAAGTCTAGCGGGGGGGCTGAGCAGTTCTTC.